This T cell receptor beta chain was identified during a study of Ad26.COV2.S vaccination and SARS-CoV-2 variants. The overall study: The Ad26.COV2.S arm of the COV1001 trial was where the donor was placed. Intramuscular Ad26.COV2.S at 5x10^10 or 1x10^11 viral particles. The study, taken as a whole, reports: Individuals receiving vaccine had higher spike-specific TCR breadth than placebo recipients did. Using TCR breadth and depth analyses may have led to underestimated total T cell responses.

The germline V gene has CDR1 SGHNT and CDR2 YENEEA. V lost 5 bases to trimming and J lost 1 base, with 8 bases between them. The length of the CDR3 is 14 residues. This sample's treatment: 15 to 20 received Ad26.COV2.S at low or high dose, single or two shots; roughly five received placebo; per-sample allocation not given. Following the first vaccine or placebo injection, samples were taken on day 63. Comments on this clone: Its specificity is not known.

Repertoires were generated with immunoSEQ multiplex PCR, while TCRdb's copy carries only in-frame clones and drops some. The table records 350,000 to 450,000 clones, around 86% of them present only once. V and J are TRBV11-3 and TRBJ2-2; a weak D match, TRBD1 (6 bases). This clonotype was sampled from a person between 18 and 65 years old who received the Ad26.COV2.S COVID-19 vaccine or a placebo. This sample comprised peripheral blood, obtained in a trial of Ad26.COV2.S vaccine versus placebo. Here the CDR3 reads CASSPGQNTGELFF. The CDR3 bases are TGTGCCAGCAGCCCGGGACAGAACACCGGGGAGCTGTTTTTT.